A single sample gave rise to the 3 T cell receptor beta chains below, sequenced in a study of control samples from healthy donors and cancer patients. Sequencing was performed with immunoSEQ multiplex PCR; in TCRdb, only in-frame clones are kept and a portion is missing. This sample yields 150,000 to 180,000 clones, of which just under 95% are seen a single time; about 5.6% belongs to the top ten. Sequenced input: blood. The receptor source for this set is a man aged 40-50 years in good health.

The CDR3 here is CASSPTVSLSWDNSPLHF. The CDR3 region has the DNA TGTGCCAGCAGCCCTACGGTATCTTTAAGTTGGGATAATTCACCCCTCCACTTT. V is TRBV9 and J is TRBJ1-6; unclear D gene. Per the germline V gene, CDR1 is SGDLS and CDR2 is YYNGEE. The CDR3 is made up of 18 amino acids. V gave up 4 bases and J gave up 5 bases, with 22 bases separating them.

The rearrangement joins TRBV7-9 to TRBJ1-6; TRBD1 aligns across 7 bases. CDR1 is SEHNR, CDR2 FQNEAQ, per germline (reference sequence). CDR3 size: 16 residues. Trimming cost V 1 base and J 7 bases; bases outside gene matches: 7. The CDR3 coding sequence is TGTGCCAGCAGCTTAGGGACAGGTCAAACGAATTCACCCCTCCACTTT. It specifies CASSLGTGQTNSPLHF. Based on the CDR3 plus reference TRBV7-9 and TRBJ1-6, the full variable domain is DTGVSQNPRHKITKRGQNVTFRCDPISEHNRLYWYRQTLGQGPEFLTYFQNEAQLEKSRLLSDRFSAERPKGSFSTLEIQRTEQGDSAMYLCASSLGTGQTNSPLHFGNGTRLTVT.

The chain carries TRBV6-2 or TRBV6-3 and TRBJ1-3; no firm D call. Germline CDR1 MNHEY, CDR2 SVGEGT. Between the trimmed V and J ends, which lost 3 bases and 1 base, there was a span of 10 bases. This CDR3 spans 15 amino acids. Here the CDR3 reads CASSYGRRSGNTIYF. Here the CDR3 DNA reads TGTGCCAGCAGTTATGGCAGGAGGTCTGGAAACACCATATATTTT.